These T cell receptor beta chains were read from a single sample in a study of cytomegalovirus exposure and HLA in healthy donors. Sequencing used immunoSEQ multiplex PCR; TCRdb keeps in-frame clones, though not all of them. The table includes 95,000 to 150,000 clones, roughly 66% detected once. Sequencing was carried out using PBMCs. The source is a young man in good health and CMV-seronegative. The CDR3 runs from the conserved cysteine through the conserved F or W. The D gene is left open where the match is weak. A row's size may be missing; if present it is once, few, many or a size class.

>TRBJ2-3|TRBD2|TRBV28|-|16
TGTGCCAGCAGTTTCCGACTACTAGCGGGGGCAGATACGCAGTATTTT
CASSFRLLAGADTQYF
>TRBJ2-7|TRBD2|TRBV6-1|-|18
TGTGCCAGCAGTGAGGACAGGACTAGCGGGAGACTTTCGTACGAGCAGTACTTC
CASSEDRTSGRLSYEQYF
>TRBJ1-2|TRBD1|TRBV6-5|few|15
TGTGCCAGCAGGGATACCGGGACAGGGGCCTATGGCTACACCTTC
CASRDTGTGAYGYTF
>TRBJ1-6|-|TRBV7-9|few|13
TGTGCCAGCAGCTCTCCTTTCCCCTCACCCCTCCACTTT
CASSSPFPSPLHF
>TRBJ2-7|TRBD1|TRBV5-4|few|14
TGTGCCAGCAGCGCCACGGGACAGACCTACGAGCAGTACTTC
CASSATGQTYEQYF
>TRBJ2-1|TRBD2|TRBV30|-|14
TGTGCCTGGAGTTTGGGACTAGCGGACAATGAGCAGTTCTTC
CAWSLGLADNEQFF
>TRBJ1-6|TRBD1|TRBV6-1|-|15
TGTGCCAGCAGCAGACAGGGGGCAGTGAGGTCACCCCTCCACTTT
CASSRQGAVRSPLHF
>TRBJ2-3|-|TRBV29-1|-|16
TGCAGCGTTGAAGATCTCGAGCGGCAAAGCACAGATACGCAGTATTTT
CSVEDLERQSTDTQYF
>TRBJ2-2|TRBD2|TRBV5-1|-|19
TGCGCCAGCAGCCGGCAGCAACTAGCGGGGGGGACGAACACCGGGGAGCTGTTTTTT
CASSRQQLAGGTNTGELFF
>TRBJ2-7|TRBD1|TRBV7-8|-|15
TGTGCCAGCAGCGCACGACCCGGGACAGGGGGAGAGCAGTACTTC
CASSARPGTGGEQYF
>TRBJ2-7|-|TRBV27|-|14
TGTGCCAGCAGCCCACGGACTCTTGGTTACGAGCAGTACTTC
CASSPRTLGYEQYF
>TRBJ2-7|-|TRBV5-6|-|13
TGTGCCAGCACCCCCGGGGATTCCTACGAGCAGTACTTC
CASTPGDSYEQYF
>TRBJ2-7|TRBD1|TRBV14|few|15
TGTGCCAGCAGCCAAGGGACAGGGGTTTCCTACGAGCAGTACTTC
CASSQGTGVSYEQYF
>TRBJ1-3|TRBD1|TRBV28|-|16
TGTGCCAGCACTTTCGGGGACAGGGGTAGGGGAAACACCATATATTTT
CASTFGDRGRGNTIYF
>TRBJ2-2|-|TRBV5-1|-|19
TGCGCCAGCAGCTTGGACAGGGTAGTGACTGTGTTAAACACCGGGGAGCTGTTTTTT
CASSLDRVVTVLNTGELFF
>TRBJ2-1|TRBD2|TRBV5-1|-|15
TGCGCCAGCAGCCTACTAGCGGGAGGTTCCAATGAGCAGTTCTTC
CASSLLAGGSNEQFF
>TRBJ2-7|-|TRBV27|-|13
TGTGCCAGCAGTTCTGGCAGGGGATACGAGCAGTACTTC
CASSSGRGYEQYF
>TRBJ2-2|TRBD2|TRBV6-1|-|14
TGTGCCAGCAGGGGGGGAGGGGTCTCCGGGGAGCTGTTTTTT
CASRGGGVSGELFF
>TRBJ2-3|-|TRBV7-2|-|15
TGTGCCAGCAGCTTCCGTAGCGGCCGCACAGATACGCAGTATTTT
CASSFRSGRTDTQYF
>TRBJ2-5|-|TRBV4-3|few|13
TGCGCCAGCAGCTCGGACAACCAAGAGACCCAGTACTTC
CASSSDNQETQYF
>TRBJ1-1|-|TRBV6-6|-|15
TGTGCCAGCAGTTACGGGGGGGCGGGAAGGACTGAAGCTTTCTTT
CASSYGGAGRTEAFF
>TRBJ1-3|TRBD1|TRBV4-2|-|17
TGTGCCAGCAGCCAAGCGGGAGGGACAGCTACTGGAAACACCATATATTTT
CASSQAGGTATGNTIYF
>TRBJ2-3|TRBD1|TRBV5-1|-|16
TGCGCCAGCAGCTCCCGGGACAGGGGCGCCACAGATACGCAGTATTTT
CASSSRDRGATDTQYF
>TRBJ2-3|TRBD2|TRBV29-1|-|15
TGCAGCGTCGAGACCGGGACTAGCGGGAGGAATACGCAGTATTTT
CSVETGTSGRNTQYF
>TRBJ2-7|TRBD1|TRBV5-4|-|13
TGTGCCAGCAGCGTGGGGACAGGGGGCGAGCAGTACTTC
CASSVGTGGEQYF
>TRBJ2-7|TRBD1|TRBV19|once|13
TGTGCCAGTAGTCCCACAGGGGGATCCGAGCAGTACTTC
CASSPTGGSEQYF
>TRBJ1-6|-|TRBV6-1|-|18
TGTGCCAGCAGTGAGCCAAGGGGGGGGTTCCTGCGTTCTTCACCCCTCCACTTT
CASSEPRGGFLRSSPLHF
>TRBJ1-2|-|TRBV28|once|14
TGTGCCAGCAGCCTAGACGGCGGCTATAATGGCTACACCTTC
CASSLDGGYNGYTF
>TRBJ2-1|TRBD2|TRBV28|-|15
TGTGCCAGCAGCCCGACTAGCGGGGGCCTCAATGAGCAGTTCTTC
CASSPTSGGLNEQFF
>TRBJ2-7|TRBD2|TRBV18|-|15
TGTGCCAGCTCACCAGCGGCTAGCGGGAGTTCCGAGCAGTACTTC
CASSPAASGSSEQYF
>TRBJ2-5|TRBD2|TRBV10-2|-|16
TGCGCCAGCAGTGGGCCCGGACTAGCGGGGCGGGAGACCCAGTACTTC
CASSGPGLAGRETQYF
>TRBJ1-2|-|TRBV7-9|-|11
TGTGCCGGGGGGGTTAACTATGGCTACACCTTC
CAGGVNYGYTF
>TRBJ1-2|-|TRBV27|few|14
TGTGCCAGCAGTACAGGACACCTAGGCTATGGCTACACCTTC
CASSTGHLGYGYTF
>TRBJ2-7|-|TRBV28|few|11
TGTGCCAGCAGCCCCCTAACAGGGCAGTACTTC
CASSPLTGQYF
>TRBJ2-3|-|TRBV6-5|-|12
TGTGCCAGTGGCGGGTTCACAGATACGCAGTATTTT
CASGGFTDTQYF
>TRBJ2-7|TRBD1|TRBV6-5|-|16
TGTGCCAGCAGTTACGGGTTTCGGACAGGGGGTTCCGAGCAGTACTTC
CASSYGFRTGGSEQYF
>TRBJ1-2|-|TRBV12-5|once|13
TGTGCTAGTGGTTTGAAGGCAGGGGATGGCTACACCTTC
CASGLKAGDGYTF
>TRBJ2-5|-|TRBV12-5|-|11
TGTGCTAGTGGAGTAGGGGCTACAACAAACTTC
CASGVGATTNF
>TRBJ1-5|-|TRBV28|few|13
TGTGCCAGCAGTTTGGGGAGGGATCAGCCCCAGCATTTT
CASSLGRDQPQHF
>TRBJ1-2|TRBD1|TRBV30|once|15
TGTGCCTGGGCCCCAGGGGGCTCAGACCCAAATGGCTACACCTTC
CAWAPGGSDPNGYTF